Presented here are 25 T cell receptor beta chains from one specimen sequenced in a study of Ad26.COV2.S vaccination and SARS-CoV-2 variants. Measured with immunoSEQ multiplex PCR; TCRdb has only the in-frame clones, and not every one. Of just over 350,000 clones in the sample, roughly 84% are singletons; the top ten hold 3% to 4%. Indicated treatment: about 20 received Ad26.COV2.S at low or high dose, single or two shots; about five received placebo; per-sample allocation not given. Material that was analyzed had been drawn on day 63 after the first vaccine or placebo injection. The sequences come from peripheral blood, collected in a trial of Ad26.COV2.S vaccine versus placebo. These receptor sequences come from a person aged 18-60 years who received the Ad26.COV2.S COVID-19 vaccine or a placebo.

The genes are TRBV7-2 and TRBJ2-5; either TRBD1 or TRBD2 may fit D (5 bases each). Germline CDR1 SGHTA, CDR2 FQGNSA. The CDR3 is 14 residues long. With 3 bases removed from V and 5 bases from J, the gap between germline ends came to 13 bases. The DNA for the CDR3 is TGTGCCAGCAGCTTCATGGGGGTTCAGGAGACCCAGTACTTC. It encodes CASSFMGVQETQYF.

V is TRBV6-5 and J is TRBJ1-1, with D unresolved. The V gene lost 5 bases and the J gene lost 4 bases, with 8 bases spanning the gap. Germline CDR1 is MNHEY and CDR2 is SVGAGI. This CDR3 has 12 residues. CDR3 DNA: TGTGCCAGCAGTCCTTGGGGCACTGAAGCTTTCTTT. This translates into CASSPWGTEAFF.

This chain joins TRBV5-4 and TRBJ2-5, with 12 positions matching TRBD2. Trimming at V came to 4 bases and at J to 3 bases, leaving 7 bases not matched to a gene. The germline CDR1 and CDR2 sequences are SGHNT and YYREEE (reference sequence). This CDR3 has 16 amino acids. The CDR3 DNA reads TGTGCCAGCAGCCCTGCTAGCGGGGGGGCAGAAGAGACCCAGTACTTC. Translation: CASSPASGGAEETQYF.

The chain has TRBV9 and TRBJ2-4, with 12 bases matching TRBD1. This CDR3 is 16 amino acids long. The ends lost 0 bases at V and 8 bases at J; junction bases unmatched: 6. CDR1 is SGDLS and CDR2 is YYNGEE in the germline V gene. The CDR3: CASSVVGQGAGDIQYF. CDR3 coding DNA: TGTGCCAGCAGCGTAGTGGGACAGGGGGCGGGCGACATTCAGTACTTC.

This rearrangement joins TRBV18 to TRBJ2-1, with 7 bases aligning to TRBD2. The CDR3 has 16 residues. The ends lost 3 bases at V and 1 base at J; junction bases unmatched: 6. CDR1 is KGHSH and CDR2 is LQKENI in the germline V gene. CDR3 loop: CASSPSSGPSYNEQFF. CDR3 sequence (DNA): TGTGCCAGCTCACCGTCTAGCGGACCTTCCTACAATGAGCAGTTCTTC.

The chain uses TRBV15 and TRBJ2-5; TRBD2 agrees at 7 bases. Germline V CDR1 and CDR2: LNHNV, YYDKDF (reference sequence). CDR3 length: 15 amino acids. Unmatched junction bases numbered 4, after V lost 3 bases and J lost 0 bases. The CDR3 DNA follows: TGTGCCACCAGCAGGATCAGCGGGAACCAAGAGACCCAGTACTTC. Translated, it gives CATSRISGNQETQYF.

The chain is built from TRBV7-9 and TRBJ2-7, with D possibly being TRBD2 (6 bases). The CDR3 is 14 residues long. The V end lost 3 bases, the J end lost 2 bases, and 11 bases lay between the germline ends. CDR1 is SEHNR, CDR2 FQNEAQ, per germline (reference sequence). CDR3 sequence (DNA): TGTGCCAGCAGCTTGGGTGGGGAGGCCTACGAGCAGTACTTC. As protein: CASSLGGEAYEQYF.

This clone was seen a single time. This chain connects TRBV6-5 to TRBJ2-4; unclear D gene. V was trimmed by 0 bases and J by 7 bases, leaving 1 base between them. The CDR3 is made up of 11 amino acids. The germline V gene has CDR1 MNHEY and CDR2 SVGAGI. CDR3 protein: CASSYSNIQYF. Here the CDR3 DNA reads TGTGCCAGCAGTTACTCGAACATTCAGTACTTC.

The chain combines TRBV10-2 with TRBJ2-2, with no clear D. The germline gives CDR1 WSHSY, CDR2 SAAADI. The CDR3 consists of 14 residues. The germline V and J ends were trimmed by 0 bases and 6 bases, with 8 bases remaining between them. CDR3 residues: CASSESMGSGELFF. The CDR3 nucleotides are TGCGCCAGCAGTGAGTCGATGGGGTCCGGGGAGCTGTTTTTT.

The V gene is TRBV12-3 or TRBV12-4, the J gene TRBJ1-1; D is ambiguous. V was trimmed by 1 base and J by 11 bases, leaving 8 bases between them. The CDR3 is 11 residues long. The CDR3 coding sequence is TGTGCCAGCAGTTTAGTGGGCGGCGCTTTCTTT. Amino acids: CASSLVGGAFF.

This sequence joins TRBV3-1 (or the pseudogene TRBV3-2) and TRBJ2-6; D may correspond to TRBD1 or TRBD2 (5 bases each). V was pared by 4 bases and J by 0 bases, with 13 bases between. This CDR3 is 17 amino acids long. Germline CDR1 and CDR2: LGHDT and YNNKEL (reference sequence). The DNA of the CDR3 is TGTGCCAGCAGCCCCCGAGGGGCCAGCTCTGGGGCCAACGTCCTGACTTTC. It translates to CASSPRGASSGANVLTF.

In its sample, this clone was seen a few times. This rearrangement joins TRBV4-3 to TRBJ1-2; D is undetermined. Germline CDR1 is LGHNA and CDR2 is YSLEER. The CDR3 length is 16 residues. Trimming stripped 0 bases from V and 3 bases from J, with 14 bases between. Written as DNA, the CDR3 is TGCGCCAGCAGCCAAGATCGGGTCGGGGATGACTATGGCTACACCTTC. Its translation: CASSQDRVGDDYGYTF.

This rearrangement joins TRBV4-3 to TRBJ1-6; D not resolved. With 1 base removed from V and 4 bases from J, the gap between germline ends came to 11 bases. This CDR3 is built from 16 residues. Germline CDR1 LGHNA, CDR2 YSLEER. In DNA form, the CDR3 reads TGCGCCAGCAGCCAAGTGGCAGAATTATATAATTCACCCCTCCACTTT. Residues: CASSQVAELYNSPLHF.

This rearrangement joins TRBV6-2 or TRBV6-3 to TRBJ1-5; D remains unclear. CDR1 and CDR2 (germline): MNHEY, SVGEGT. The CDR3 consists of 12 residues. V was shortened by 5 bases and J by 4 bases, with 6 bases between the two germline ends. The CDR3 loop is CASSPRNQPQHF. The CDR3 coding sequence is TGTGCCAGCAGTCCGCGAAATCAGCCCCAGCATTTT.

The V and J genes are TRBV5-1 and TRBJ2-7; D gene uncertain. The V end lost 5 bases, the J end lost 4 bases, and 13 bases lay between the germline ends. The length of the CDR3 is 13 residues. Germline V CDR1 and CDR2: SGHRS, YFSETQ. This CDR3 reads CASRVEDSYEQYF. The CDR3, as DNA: TGCGCCAGCAGGGTAGAGGATTCTTACGAGCAGTACTTC.

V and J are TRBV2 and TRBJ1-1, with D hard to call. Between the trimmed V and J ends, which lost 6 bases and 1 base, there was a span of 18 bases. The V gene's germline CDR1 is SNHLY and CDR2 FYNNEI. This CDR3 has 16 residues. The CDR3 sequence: CASRGFGEWWNTEAFF. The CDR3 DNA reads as TGTGCCAGCAGGGGATTCGGGGAGTGGTGGAACACTGAAGCTTTCTTT.

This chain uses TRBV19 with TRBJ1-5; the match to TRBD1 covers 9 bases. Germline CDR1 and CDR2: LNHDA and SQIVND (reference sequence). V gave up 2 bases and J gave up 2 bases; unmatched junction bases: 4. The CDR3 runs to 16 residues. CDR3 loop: CASSITQGAGNQPQHF. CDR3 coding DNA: TGTGCCAGTAGTATAACACAGGGGGCGGGCAATCAGCCCCAGCATTTT. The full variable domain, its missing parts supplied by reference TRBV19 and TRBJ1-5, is DGGITQSPKYLFRKEGQNVTLSCEQNLNHDAMYWYRQDPGQGLRLIYYSQIVNDFQKGDIAEGYSVSREKKESFPLTVTSAQKNPTAFYLCASSITQGAGNQPQHFGDGTRLSIL.

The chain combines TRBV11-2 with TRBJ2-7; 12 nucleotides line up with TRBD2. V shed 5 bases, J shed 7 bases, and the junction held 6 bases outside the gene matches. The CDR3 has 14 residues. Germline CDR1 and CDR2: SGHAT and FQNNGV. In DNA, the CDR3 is TGTGCCAGCAGCCCTCTAGCGGGAGGGCGAGAGCAGTACTTC. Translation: CASSPLAGGREQYF.

The CDR3 sequence: CASSLGGPYEQYF. Written as DNA, the CDR3 is TGTGCCAGCAGCTTAGGGGGCCCTTACGAGCAGTACTTC. The chain couples TRBV11-2 to TRBJ2-7; the D gene is possibly TRBD1 (5 bases). The V gene lost 1 base and the J gene lost 4 bases, with 8 bases spanning the gap. This CDR3 contains 13 residues. Germline V gives CDR1 SGHAT, CDR2 FQNNGV.

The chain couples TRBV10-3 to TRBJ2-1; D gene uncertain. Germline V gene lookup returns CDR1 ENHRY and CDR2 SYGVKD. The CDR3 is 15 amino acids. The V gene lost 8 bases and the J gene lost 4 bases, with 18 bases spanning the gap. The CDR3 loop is CAIGKTGSDYNEQFF. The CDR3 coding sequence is TGTGCCATCGGGAAGACTGGGTCTGATTACAATGAGCAGTTCTTC.

The CDR3 loop is CASSESPTVFNEQFF. CDR3 in DNA: TGTGCCAGCAGCGAATCCCCGACAGTGTTCAATGAGCAGTTCTTC. V gene TRBV12-1 combines with J gene TRBJ2-1; the table's D gene call, TRBD1, was not cross checked with the DNA. TRBV12-1 is designated a pseudogene. The CDR3 runs 15 residues.

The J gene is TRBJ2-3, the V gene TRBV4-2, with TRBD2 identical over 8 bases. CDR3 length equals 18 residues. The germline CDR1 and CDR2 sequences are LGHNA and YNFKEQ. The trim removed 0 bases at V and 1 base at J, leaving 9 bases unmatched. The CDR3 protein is CASSQDSAGGKGTDTQYF. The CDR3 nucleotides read TGTGCCAGCAGCCAAGACTCGGCGGGGGGTAAAGGCACAGATACGCAGTATTTT.

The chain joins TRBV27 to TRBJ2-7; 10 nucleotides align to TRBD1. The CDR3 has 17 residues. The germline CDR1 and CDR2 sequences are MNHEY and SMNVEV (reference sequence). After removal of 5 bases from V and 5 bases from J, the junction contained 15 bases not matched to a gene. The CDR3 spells CASSPGQGLFFRDEQYF. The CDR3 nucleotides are TGTGCCAGCAGTCCGGGACAGGGGCTTTTTTTTAGAGACGAGCAGTACTTC.

The CDR3 protein is CASSVGGPMEGGGSRLQYF. CDR3 in DNA: TGTGCCAGCAGCGTAGGAGGCCCGATGGAGGGCGGGGGCTCCCGTCTGCAGTACTTC. The V call is TRBV9, the J call TRBJ2-7, with D possibly being TRBD2 (7 bases). V dropped 0 bases and J dropped 9 bases, with 31 bases sitting between them. The germline CDR1 and CDR2 sequences are SGDLS and YYNGEE. There are 19 residues in the CDR3.

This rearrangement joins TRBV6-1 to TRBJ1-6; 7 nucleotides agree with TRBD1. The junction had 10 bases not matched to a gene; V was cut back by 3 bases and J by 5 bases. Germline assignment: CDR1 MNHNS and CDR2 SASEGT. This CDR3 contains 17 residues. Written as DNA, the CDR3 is TGTGCCAGCAGTGAGTCCTCCACAGGGGCCGATAATTCACCCCTCCACTTT. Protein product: CASSESSTGADNSPLHF.